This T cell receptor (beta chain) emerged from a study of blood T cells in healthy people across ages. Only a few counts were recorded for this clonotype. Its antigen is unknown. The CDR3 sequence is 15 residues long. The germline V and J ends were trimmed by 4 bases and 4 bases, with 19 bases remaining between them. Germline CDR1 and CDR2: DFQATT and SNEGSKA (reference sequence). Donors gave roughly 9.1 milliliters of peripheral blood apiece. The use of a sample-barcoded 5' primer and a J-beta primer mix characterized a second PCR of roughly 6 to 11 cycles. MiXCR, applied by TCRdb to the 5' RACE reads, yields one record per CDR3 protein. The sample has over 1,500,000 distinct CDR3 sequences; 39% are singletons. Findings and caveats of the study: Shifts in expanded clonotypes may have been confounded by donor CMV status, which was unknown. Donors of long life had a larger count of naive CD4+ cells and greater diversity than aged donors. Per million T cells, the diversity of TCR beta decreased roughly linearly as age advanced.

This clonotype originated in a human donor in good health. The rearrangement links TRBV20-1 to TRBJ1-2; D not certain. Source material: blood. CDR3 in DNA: TGCAGTGCTAAGGAGTGGGCAGGACCGACCTATGGCTACACCTTC. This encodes CSAKEWAGPTYGYTF.